The rows below give T cell receptor beta chains drawn from one sample of a study of CD8 T cells in ankylosing spondylitis. Via MiXCR, TCRdb re-called the 5' RACE reads, giving one row per CDR3 protein. The sample records around 300,000 distinct CDR3 sequences, roughly 14% being singletons. Sequencing used blood, either unsorted or a sorted T cell fraction (not recorded which). The receptor source for this set is a male donor with ankylosing spondylitis or in good health (not recorded which). Both conserved end residues are part of each CDR3. A D gene is named only where the DNA matches it firmly. Clone size is not always given. Where it is, it says once, few, many or a class for expanded clones.

CDR3nt | CDR3aa | abundance | d_gene | len | j_gene | v_gene
TGTGCCACCAGCAGAGATCGGGGGTCCTTTGGGGAGCAGTACTTC | CATSRDRGSFGEQYF | few | . | 15 | TRBJ2-7 | TRBV15
TGTGCCAGCAGGACGGGACCAACTAATGAAAAACTGTTTTTT | CASRTGPTNEKLFF | few | . | 14 | TRBJ1-4 | TRBV2
TGCAGCGTCGGACAGACTAACACTGAAGCTTTCTTT | CSVGQTNTEAFF | few | . | 12 | TRBJ1-1 | TRBV29-1
TGCAGCGGGGGGTTCGCGAACACCGGGGAGCTGTTTTTT | CSGGFANTGELFF | many | . | 13 | TRBJ2-2 | TRBV29-1
TGCAGTGCTAGAGAGCGCTCGGGTTCCTACGAGCAGTACTTC | CSARERSGSYEQYF | . | . | 14 | TRBJ2-7 | TRBV20-1
TGTGCCAGCAGCCAACGGACAGTTTCCGGCGCCGGGGAGCTGTTTTTT | CASSQRTVSGAGELFF | few | . | 16 | TRBJ2-2 | TRBV14
TGTGCCAGCAGCCAAACAGCCGCCTACGAGCAGTACTTC | CASSQTAAYEQYF | many | . | 13 | TRBJ2-7 | TRBV4-2
TGTGCCAGCAGCCGCAGGGGATCCCACGAGCAGTACTTC | CASSRRGSHEQYF | . | . | 13 | TRBJ2-7 | TRBV12-3/TRBV12-4
TGCGCCAGCAGCTTGCGGGAGTTAGGCGAGCAGTACTTC | CASSLRELGEQYF | . | . | 13 | TRBJ2-7 | TRBV5-1
TGTGCCAGCGGGGACTATGGCTACACCTTC | CASGDYGYTF | few | . | 10 | TRBJ1-2 | TRBV3-1
TGTGCCTGCAGCCGTTCCGGACAGTGGTCCTACGAGCAGTACTTC | CACSRSGQWSYEQYF | . | . | 15 | TRBJ2-7 | TRBV3-1
TGCGCCAGCAGCTTGGAACTAGCGGGGGGCTACAATGAGCAGTTCTTC | CASSLELAGGYNEQFF | few | TRBD2 | 16 | TRBJ2-1 | TRBV5-1
TGCGCCAGCAGCTCAGCACTAGCGGGCCAAGAGACCCAGTACTTC | CASSSALAGQETQYF | many | TRBD2 | 15 | TRBJ2-5 | TRBV5-1
TGCGCCAGCAGCTTGGAGGGCGGCGAGCAGTTCTTC | CASSLEGGEQFF | . | . | 12 | TRBJ2-1 | TRBV5-1
TGTGCCAGCAGTCGAAATCAGGGGGTCAGCAATCAGCCCCAGCATTTT | CASSRNQGVSNQPQHF | . | TRBD1 | 16 | TRBJ1-5 | TRBV2
TGTGCCATCACCCCACAAGACAGGGGAGGGACTGAAGCTTTCTTT | CAITPQDRGGTEAFF | few | TRBD1 | 15 | TRBJ1-1 | TRBV10-3
TGCAGTGCTAGGGGGCAGCTGAACACTGAAGCTTTCTTT | CSARGQLNTEAFF | . | . | 13 | TRBJ1-1 | TRBV20-1
TGTGCCAGCAAGACAGGTTCCAAGCGGTCGTACTTC | CASKTGSKRSYF | . | . | 12 | TRBJ2-7 | TRBV6-2/TRBV6-3
TGTGCCATCAGTGAGTTGGGAAACACTGAAGCTTTCTTT | CAISELGNTEAFF | . | . | 13 | TRBJ1-1 | TRBV10-3
TGTGCCAGCAGCTTACAAGCGGGGGCCACCGGGGAGCTGTTTTTT | CASSLQAGATGELFF | many | TRBD2 | 15 | TRBJ2-2 | TRBV7-2
TGCAGTGCTAGGTCACAGGGGGCGTACGAGCAGTACTTC | CSARSQGAYEQYF | . | TRBD1 | 13 | TRBJ2-7 | TRBV20-1
TGCGCCAGCGCTTCGGGGGGGCCGAACACTGAAGCTTTCTTT | CASASGGPNTEAFF | few | . | 14 | TRBJ1-1 | TRBV5-1
TGTGCCAGCCTCCCTCCGGGCTCTGGAAACACCATATATTTT | CASLPPGSGNTIYF | few | . | 14 | TRBJ1-3 | TRBV6-1
TGTGCCAGCAGCTTATTACTATTCAGGGAGGACGACACTGAAGCTTTCTTT | CASSLLLFREDDTEAFF | . | . | 17 | TRBJ1-1 | TRBV7-9
TGTGCCAGCAGCGCGGGGGGGAGAGGGAGCGGTGAGCAGTTCTTC | CASSAGGRGSGEQFF | once | TRBD2 | 15 | TRBJ2-1 | TRBV7-8
TGTGCCATCAGTCGGGGACAGTCGGAGGGAGAGACCCAGTACTTC | CAISRGQSEGETQYF | . | . | 15 | TRBJ2-5 | TRBV10-3
TGCAGCGTAAGGGGCCAGGGCCACACTGAAGCTTTCTTT | CSVRGQGHTEAFF | many | . | 13 | TRBJ1-1 | TRBV29-1
TGTGCCAGCAGCGTACTCCCCGGGACTTTCTACGAGCAGTACTTC | CASSVLPGTFYEQYF | many | . | 15 | TRBJ2-7 | TRBV9
TGTGCCAGCAGTGCACTGCAGGGGAGCAATCAGCCCCAGCATTTT | CASSALQGSNQPQHF | . | . | 15 | TRBJ1-5 | TRBV6-1
TGTGCCAGCAGCCTTGGACTAGGGAACTACGAGCAGTACTTC | CASSLGLGNYEQYF | . | TRBD2 | 14 | TRBJ2-7 | TRBV4-2
TGTGCCAGCAGCGCACGTCCTGCTCTAGCGGTCACAGATACGCAGTATTTT | CASSARPALAVTDTQYF | . | TRBD2 | 17 | TRBJ2-3 | TRBV9
TGTGCTAGTGCCCGACTAGCCCCCAATGAGCAGTTCTTC | CASARLAPNEQFF | . | TRBD2 | 13 | TRBJ2-1 | TRBV12-5
TGCGCCAGCAGCCGCGACCCCCCAGAGACCCAGTACTTC | CASSRDPPETQYF | few | . | 13 | TRBJ2-5 | TRBV5-1
TGTGCCAGCAGCTCGATCGGGACAGCCCACTACGAGCAGTACTTC | CASSSIGTAHYEQYF | . | TRBD1 | 15 | TRBJ2-7 | TRBV11-2
TGTGCCAGCAGCTTTCAAGGACAGCCGAGCTCCTACAATGAGCAGTTCTTC | CASSFQGQPSSYNEQFF | many | . | 17 | TRBJ2-1 | TRBV7-2
TGTGCCATCGGGACAGTACTAAATTCACCCCTCCACTTT | CAIGTVLNSPLHF | few | TRBD1 | 13 | TRBJ1-6 | TRBV10-3
TGCAGCGCCGTAGGGACTAGCGTCTCTGACTCCCAGTTCTTC | CSAVGTSVSDSQFF | few | TRBD2 | 14 | TRBJ2-1 | TRBV29-1
TGCAGCGTTGAATCTCCGGGGAGGGGCACAGATACGCAGTATTTT | CSVESPGRGTDTQYF | few | TRBD2 | 15 | TRBJ2-3 | TRBV29-1
TGCAGCGTTTGCAAGGAAGATACGCAGTATTTT | CSVCKEDTQYF | few | . | 11 | TRBJ2-3 | TRBV29-1
TGTGCCAGCAGCCCCCAGTTTGCGGAACAGTACTTC | CASSPQFAEQYF | few | . | 12 | TRBJ2-7 | TRBV12-3/TRBV12-4
TGTGCCAGCAGCCTACAACAGGGCAGCTATGGCTACACCTTC | CASSLQQGSYGYTF | . | . | 14 | TRBJ1-2 | TRBV3-1
TGTGCCAGCAGTTCCCGGACCGACCGCCGTTTCAATCAGCCCCAGCATTTT | CASSSRTDRRFNQPQHF | . | . | 17 | TRBJ1-5 | TRBV6-5
TGTGCCAGCAGTTTAGGGACCTACGAGCAGTACTTC | CASSLGTYEQYF | many | . | 12 | TRBJ2-7 | TRBV5-1
TGTGCCAGCAGCCTAGCCGGGACCCCGGATCAGCCCCAGCATTTT | CASSLAGTPDQPQHF | . | . | 15 | TRBJ1-5 | TRBV7-9
TGCAGTGCTAGAGATAGGGCAGGGGCGCCGGGGGGCTACACCTTC | CSARDRAGAPGGYTF | . | . | 15 | TRBJ1-2 | TRBV20-1
TGCGCCAGCAGCTCCGGGATAGCGGCGGCTAGCACAGATACGCAGTATTTT | CASSSGIAAASTDTQYF | . | . | 17 | TRBJ2-3 | TRBV5-1
TGTGCCAGCAGCCGGGGACAGAACACCGGGGAGCTGTTTTTT | CASSRGQNTGELFF | many | . | 14 | TRBJ2-2 | TRBV12-3/TRBV12-4
TGCAGCGTTGATACAGGGCAGGAGACCCAGTACTTC | CSVDTGQETQYF | . | . | 12 | TRBJ2-5 | TRBV29-1
TGTGCCAGCAGCCAAGACCCCGGGGGGAACAATGAGCAGTTCTTC | CASSQDPGGNNEQFF | few | TRBD2 | 15 | TRBJ2-1 | TRBV4-2
TGTGCCAGCAGTCCTCACAGGGCACGGTCCACTGAAGCTTTCTTT | CASSPHRARSTEAFF | . | . | 15 | TRBJ1-1 | TRBV6-1
TGTGCCAGCAAGTCAGATAGCTCCTACGAGCAGTACTTC | CASKSDSSYEQYF | . | . | 13 | TRBJ2-7 | TRBV12-3/TRBV12-4
TGTGCCACCTCAGGCCGGGGGCGCACAGATACGCAGTATTTT | CATSGRGRTDTQYF | . | . | 14 | TRBJ2-3 | TRBV6-1
TGCAGTGCTAGGCGGGACAATGTTTTCAATCAGCCCCAGCATTTT | CSARRDNVFNQPQHF | few | . | 15 | TRBJ1-5 | TRBV20-1
TGCGCCACGTCCCGCGGGGGGGCTTACGAGCAGTACTTC | CATSRGGAYEQYF | few | TRBD2 | 13 | TRBJ2-7 | TRBV4-1
TGCGCCAGCAGCCAAGATACAGCGGGGGGGGACCTTTACGAGCAGTACTTC | CASSQDTAGGDLYEQYF | few | TRBD2 | 17 | TRBJ2-7 | TRBV4-1